Following are 5 T cell receptor beta chains from one sample sequenced in a study of shared clonotypes between healthy human individuals. Clones were read by immunoSEQ multiplex PCR, and TCRdb kept only the in-frame ones, dropping some. The repertoire holds 1.4 million or so clones, with approximately 98.5% as singletons. Material: naive CD4+ T cells sorted from blood. Subset described: CD45RA+ positively selected. The receptors shown here come from a man aged 25 to 45 in good health.

V gene TRBV30 combines with J gene TRBJ1-5; 9 nucleotides agree with TRBD1. The CDR3 totals 13 residues. Germline V gene lookup returns CDR1 GTSNPN and CDR2 SVGIG (reference sequence). The V gene end was trimmed by 8 bases and the J gene end by 4 bases; junction bases not matched to a gene: 6. In nucleotides, the CDR3 is TGTGCCAGCGGGACAGGGTTGAATCAGCCCCAGCATTTT. It encodes CASGTGLNQPQHF.

This clone appeared a single time. The rearrangement joins TRBV12-2 to TRBJ1-2; TRBD1 is the table's D call and was not checked against the DNA. TRBV12-2 is termed a pseudogene. The CDR3 is 14 amino acids. This CDR3 is CASRPPRQTYGYTF. The CDR3 coding sequence is TGTGCAAGTCGACCCCCTAGACAGACCTATGGCTACACCTTC.

With regard to this clone: The identical CDR3 is also encoded by other nucleotide sequences in the sample. The chain combines TRBV15 with TRBJ2-3; D not certain. Germline V lookup: CDR1 LNHNV, CDR2 YYDKDF (reference sequence). The CDR3 extends over 13 amino acids. V was shortened by 1 base and J by 1 base, with 3 bases between the two germline ends. CDR3 loop: CATSRGGTDTQYF. CDR3 bases: TGTGCCACCAGCAGAGGTGGCACAGATACGCAGTATTTT.

This rearrangement joins TRBV27 to TRBJ1-2; TRBD1 matches 9 bases. Unmatched junction bases numbered 7, after V lost 6 bases and J lost 2 bases. CDR1 is MNHEY and CDR2 is SMNVEV in the germline V gene (reference sequence). The CDR3 has 15 residues. Written as DNA, the CDR3 is TGTGCCAGCAGGTTACTACAGGGGGCGAACTATGGCTACACCTTC. Its protein product is CASRLLQGANYGYTF.

J is TRBJ2-3 and V is TRBV5-4, with D tentatively TRBD1 (5 bases). The CDR3 length is 15 residues. Trimming left V 1 base short and J 3 bases short, with 12 bases between. Germline CDR1 and CDR2: SGHNT and YYREEE (reference sequence). The chain's CDR3 is CASSLNQGKTDTQYF. The CDR3 DNA reads as TGTGCCAGCAGCTTGAATCAGGGAAAAACAGATACGCAGTATTTT.